These T cell receptor beta chains were read from a single sample in a study of spatial heterogeneity in lung cancer. TCRdb reanalysed the 5' RACE reads using MiXCR and keeps one entry per CDR3 protein. This sample has roughly 8,500 distinct CDR3 sequences, with 15% found just once. The sample was normal lung tissue next to the tumor, taken at surgery. The receptor source for this set is a male donor with early-stage non-small cell lung cancer. Both conserved end residues are part of each CDR3. Fields, in order: J gene, D gene, clone size, V gene, CDR3 DNA, CDR3 protein. A D gene is named only where the DNA matches it firmly. Clone sizes are given selectively: once, few, many, or a class where the clone is expanded.

j_call: TRBJ2-3
d_call: TRBD2
clone_size: few
v_call: TRBV7-6
cdr3_nt: TGTGCCAGCAGCTACCGGACTAGCGGGGCCACAGATACGCAGTATTTT
cdr3_aa: CASSYRTSGATDTQYF

j_call: TRBJ2-6
d_call: TRBD2
clone_size: medium-sized
v_call: TRBV3-1
cdr3_nt: TGTGCCAGCAGCCAAGCCGGGGGGTTCTCTGGGGCCAACGTCCTGACTTTC
cdr3_aa: CASSQAGGFSGANVLTF

j_call: TRBJ2-4
d_call: TRBD1
clone_size: -
v_call: TRBV18
cdr3_nt: TGTGCCAGCTCACCACGGGACAGCAAAAACATTCAGTACTTC
cdr3_aa: CASSPRDSKNIQYF

j_call: TRBJ2-5
d_call: -
clone_size: -
v_call: TRBV5-1
cdr3_nt: TGCGCCAGCAGCTTGGATCCAGGGAGTGTGGAGACCCAGTACTTC
cdr3_aa: CASSLDPGSVETQYF

j_call: TRBJ1-2
d_call: -
clone_size: few
v_call: TRBV30
cdr3_nt: TGTGCCTGGAGTCGGCAGGGCGTCGGCTACACCTTC
cdr3_aa: CAWSRQGVGYTF

j_call: TRBJ2-5
d_call: -
clone_size: few
v_call: TRBV7-2
cdr3_nt: TGTGCCAGCAGCTCTCGACGGGCCGAAGAGACCCAGTACTTC
cdr3_aa: CASSSRRAEETQYF

j_call: TRBJ1-1
d_call: TRBD1
clone_size: many
v_call: TRBV9
cdr3_nt: TGTGCCAGCAGCCCAAGGGGGCTACTGAACACTGAAGCTTTCTTT
cdr3_aa: CASSPRGLLNTEAFF

j_call: TRBJ1-1
d_call: -
clone_size: large
v_call: TRBV27
cdr3_nt: TGTGCCAGCAGTTTACGGGGCCCAAGGGAGAACACTGAAGCTTTCTTT
cdr3_aa: CASSLRGPRENTEAFF

j_call: TRBJ2-3
d_call: TRBD1
clone_size: -
v_call: TRBV6-5
cdr3_nt: TGTGCCAGCAGTTTCGACAGGGGAAGAGGAGATACGCAGTATTTT
cdr3_aa: CASSFDRGRGDTQYF

j_call: TRBJ2-1
d_call: TRBD2
clone_size: many
v_call: TRBV18
cdr3_nt: TGTGCCAGCTCACCACCATCCGGGACTAGCGGGGGGGCCGGCCGTCATGAGCAGTTCTTC
cdr3_aa: CASSPPSGTSGGAGRHEQFF

j_call: TRBJ1-5
d_call: -
clone_size: -
v_call: TRBV20-1
cdr3_nt: TGCAGTGCTAGACAGGATGGCAATCAGCCCCAGCATTTT
cdr3_aa: CSARQDGNQPQHF

j_call: TRBJ1-4
d_call: -
clone_size: many
v_call: TRBV6-6
cdr3_nt: TGTGCCAGCAGCCTCCGGGGAAGGGGAAGTGCCAATGAAAAACTGTTTTTT
cdr3_aa: CASSLRGRGSANEKLFF

j_call: TRBJ2-5
d_call: -
clone_size: many
v_call: TRBV10-3
cdr3_nt: TGTGCCATCAGTGAGTCAGGTGGCAGCCAAGAGACCCAGTACTTC
cdr3_aa: CAISESGGSQETQYF

j_call: TRBJ1-2
d_call: TRBD1
clone_size: few
v_call: TRBV7-2
cdr3_nt: TGTGCCAGCAGCTCATCCCGAGGGACAGGGGAGACGGGGTATGGCTACACCTTC
cdr3_aa: CASSSSRGTGETGYGYTF

j_call: TRBJ2-3
d_call: -
clone_size: -
v_call: TRBV20-1
cdr3_nt: TGCAGTGCTAGAGTGGGGGAATTCACAGATACGCAGTATTTT
cdr3_aa: CSARVGEFTDTQYF

j_call: TRBJ1-1
d_call: -
clone_size: few
v_call: TRBV30
cdr3_nt: TGTGCCTGGAGTACTCGGGACCCGGACGTAGGGACTGAAGCTTTCTTT
cdr3_aa: CAWSTRDPDVGTEAFF